This is a list of T cell receptor beta chains from one sample in a study of cytomegalovirus exposure and HLA in healthy donors. The table came from immunoSEQ multiplex PCR; TCRdb's copy has only in-frame clones and leaves some out. The repertoire holds more than 140,000 clones, almost 85% seen once, with roughly 3.4% in the top ten. The sample comprised PBMCs. These receptors originate from a man aged 18-30 years in good health and CMV-seropositive. CDR3s include the opening cysteine and the closing phenylalanine or tryptophan. The D gene is left open where the match is weak. Only some rows state a clone size, as once, few, many or a class for expanded clones.

CDR3nt,CDR3aa,abundance,j_gene,v_gene,d_gene
TGTGCCAGCAGGGGGACTAGCGGGAGCTCCTACAATGAGCAGTTCTTC,CASRGTSGSSYNEQFF,.,TRBJ2-1,TRBV2,TRBD2
TGTGCCAGCAGCCCTGGGGGGGAGGGCCCCTACGAGCAGTACTTC,CASSPGGEGPYEQYF,.,TRBJ2-7,TRBV5-6,TRBD2
TGTGCCAGTCTTAACCGGGACAGTGATGAAAAACTGTTTTTT,CASLNRDSDEKLFF,.,TRBJ1-4,TRBV19,TRBD1
TGTGCCAGCAGCAAGGGACAGGCGAACACTGAAGCTTTCTTT,CASSKGQANTEAFF,once,TRBJ1-1,TRBV7-9,TRBD1
TGTGCCAGCAGCTACACAGGGGGGAACACTGAAGCTTTCTTT,CASSYTGGNTEAFF,.,TRBJ1-1,TRBV16,TRBD1
TGTGCCAGCAGCTTCCTAGCGGGAGGAGAGACCCAGTACTTC,CASSFLAGGETQYF,.,TRBJ2-5,TRBV7-8,TRBD2
TGTGCCAGCAGCGTAGCCTCTATGGGACAGGGACCCTACGAGCAGTACTTC,CASSVASMGQGPYEQYF,.,TRBJ2-7,TRBV9,TRBD1
TGTGCCAGCTCACCGATGGGACAGCAAGAGACCCAGTACTTC,CASSPMGQQETQYF,.,TRBJ2-5,TRBV18,TRBD1
TGTGCCTGTAAACGGAGCTCCTACGAGCAGTACTTC,CACKRSSYEQYF,.,TRBJ2-7,TRBV30,.
TGTGCCAGCAGTGAATATCCTGACAGGGCAACCTACGAGCAGTACTTC,CASSEYPDRATYEQYF,.,TRBJ2-7,TRBV25-1,TRBD1
TGTGCCAGCAGCGCGAGGGGGGGAAAGAACACTGAAGCTTTCTTT,CASSARGGKNTEAFF,.,TRBJ1-1,TRBV9,.
TGCGCCAGCAGCCAAGGTCGGGGGGAGGGACCTAGTTTGTCTGAAGCTTTCTTT,CASSQGRGEGPSLSEAFF,.,TRBJ1-1,TRBV4-1,.
TGTGCCAGCAGCCGGGATAGCGGGGGGACCGGGGAGCTGTTTTTT,CASSRDSGGTGELFF,.,TRBJ2-2,TRBV2,TRBD2
TGTGCCAGCAGCATCTATGGGAACACTGAAGCTTTCTTT,CASSIYGNTEAFF,.,TRBJ1-1,TRBV11-1,.
TGTGCCAGCAGTGGACAGGGCGGCGCCTATGGCTACACCTTC,CASSGQGGAYGYTF,.,TRBJ1-2,TRBV2,TRBD1
TGTGCCAGCGGGACAGAATTAGCCAAAAACATTCAGTACTTC,CASGTELAKNIQYF,.,TRBJ2-4,TRBV6-1,TRBD1
TGTGCCAGCAGCTTGGCCGACAGGGCTAACTATGGCTACACCTTC,CASSLADRANYGYTF,.,TRBJ1-2,TRBV5-4,TRBD1
TGTGCCAGCAGTGGCCGACAGACGACGGACCACGAGCAGTACTTC,CASSGRQTTDHEQYF,.,TRBJ2-7,TRBV6-1,.
TGTGCCACCCAGTTAATGGACACCACCTACGAGCAGTACTTC,CATQLMDTTYEQYF,.,TRBJ2-7,TRBV6-6,.
TGTGCCAGCAGGGACTTTTGGGCGCAGTACTTC,CASRDFWAQYF,once,TRBJ2-7,TRBV2,.
TGTGCCAGCAGCTCCCCAGGGGGAGTGGAGACCCAGTACTTC,CASSSPGGVETQYF,.,TRBJ2-5,TRBV7-3,TRBD1